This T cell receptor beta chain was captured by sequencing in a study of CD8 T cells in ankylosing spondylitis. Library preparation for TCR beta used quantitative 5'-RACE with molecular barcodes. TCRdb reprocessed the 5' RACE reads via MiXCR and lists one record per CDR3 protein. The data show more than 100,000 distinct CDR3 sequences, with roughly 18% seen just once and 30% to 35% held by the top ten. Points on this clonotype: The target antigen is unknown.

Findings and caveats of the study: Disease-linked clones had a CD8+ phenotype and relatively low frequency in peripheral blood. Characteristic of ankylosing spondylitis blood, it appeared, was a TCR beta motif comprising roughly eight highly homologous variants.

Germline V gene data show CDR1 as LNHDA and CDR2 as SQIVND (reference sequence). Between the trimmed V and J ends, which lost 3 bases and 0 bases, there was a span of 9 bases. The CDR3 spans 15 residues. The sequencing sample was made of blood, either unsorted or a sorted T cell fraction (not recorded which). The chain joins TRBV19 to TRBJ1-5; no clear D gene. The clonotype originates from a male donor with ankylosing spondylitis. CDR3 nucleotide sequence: TGTGCCAGTAGTATTACGGGTTATAGCAATCAGCCCCAGCATTTT. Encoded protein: CASSITGYSNQPQHF. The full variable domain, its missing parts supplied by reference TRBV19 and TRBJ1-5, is DGGITQSPKYLFRKEGQNVTLSCEQNLNHDAMYWYRQDPGQGLRLIYYSQIVNDFQKGDIAEGYSVSREKKESFPLTVTSAQKNPTAFYLCASSITGYSNQPQHFGDGTRLSIL.